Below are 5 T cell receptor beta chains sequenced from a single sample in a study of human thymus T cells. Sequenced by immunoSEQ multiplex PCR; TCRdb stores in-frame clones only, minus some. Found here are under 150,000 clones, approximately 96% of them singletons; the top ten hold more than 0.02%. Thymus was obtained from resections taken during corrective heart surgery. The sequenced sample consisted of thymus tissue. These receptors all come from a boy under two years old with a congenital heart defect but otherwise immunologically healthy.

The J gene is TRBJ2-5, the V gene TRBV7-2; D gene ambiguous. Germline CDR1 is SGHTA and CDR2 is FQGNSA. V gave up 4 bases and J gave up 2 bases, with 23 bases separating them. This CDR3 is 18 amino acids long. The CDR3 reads CASSCLLPRAHYQETQYF. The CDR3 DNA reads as TGTGCCAGCAGCTGCCTCCTCCCCCGGGCCCATTATCAAGAGACCCAGTACTTC. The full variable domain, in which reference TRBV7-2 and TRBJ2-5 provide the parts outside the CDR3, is GAGVSQSPSNKVTEKGKDVELRCDPISGHTALYWYRQSLGQGLEFLIYFQGNSAPDKSGLPSDRFSAERTGGSVSTLTIQRTQQEDSAVYLCASSCLLPRAHYQETQYFGPGTRLLVL.

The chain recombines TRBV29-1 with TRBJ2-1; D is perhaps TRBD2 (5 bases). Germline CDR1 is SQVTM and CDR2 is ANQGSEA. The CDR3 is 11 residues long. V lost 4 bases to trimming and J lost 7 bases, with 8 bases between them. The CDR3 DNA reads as TGCAGCGTTGGAGGAGGAAATGAGCAGTTCTTC. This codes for CSVGGGNEQFF.

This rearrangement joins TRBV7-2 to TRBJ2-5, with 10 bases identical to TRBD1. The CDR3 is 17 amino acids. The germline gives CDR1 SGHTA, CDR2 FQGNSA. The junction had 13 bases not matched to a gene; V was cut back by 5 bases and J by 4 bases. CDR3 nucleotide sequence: TGTGCCAGCAGCACTAGTGGGGAAGACAGGGGGCCAGAGACCCAGTACTTC. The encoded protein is CASSTSGEDRGPETQYF.

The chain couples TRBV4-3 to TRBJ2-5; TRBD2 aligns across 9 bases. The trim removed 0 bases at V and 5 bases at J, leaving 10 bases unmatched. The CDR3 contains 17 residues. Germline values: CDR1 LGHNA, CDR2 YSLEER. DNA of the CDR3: TGCGCCAGCAGCCAAGATCGGGGTAGCGGGGGTAAGGAGACCCAGTACTTC. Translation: CASSQDRGSGGKETQYF.

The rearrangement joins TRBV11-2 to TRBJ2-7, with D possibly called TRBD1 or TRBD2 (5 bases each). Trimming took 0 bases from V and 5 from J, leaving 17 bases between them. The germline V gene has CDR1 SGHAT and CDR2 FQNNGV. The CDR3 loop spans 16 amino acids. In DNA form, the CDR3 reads TGTGCCAGCAGCTTAGACCGGGACGTGGGGCCCCACGAGCAGTACTTC. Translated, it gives CASSLDRDVGPHEQYF.